The subject of this entry is one T cell receptor beta chain. Its antigen is not identified. CDR3 length equals 13 residues. Trimming shortened V by 4 bases and J by 5 bases, and 9 bases separated the two germline ends. CDR1 and CDR2 from the germline V gene are WSHSY and SAAADI. These data come from a study of cytomegalovirus exposure and HLA in healthy donors. Study-wide results and limits: When a later analysis compared HLA-associated TCR beta chains with equally common others, the HLA-associated chains turned out to be more clonally expanded and to have lower generation probabilities. TCR beta sequences numbering more than 15,000 were associated with HLA alleles at 0.05 false discovery rate in a later analysis.

Although they were nominally healthy when sampled, donors likely had unrecorded immune exposures. A multiplex PCR was run with 60 Vbeta primers and 13 Jbeta primers. The data were produced by immunoSEQ multiplex PCR, yet TCRdb's version contains in-frame clones alone and is incomplete. The data show about 140,000 clones, around three quarters seen once. The sequencing input was PBMCs. This chain links TRBV10-2 with TRBJ1-5; possible D gene TRBD1, 5 bases. This TCR derives from a man between 40 and 49 years old in good health and CMV-seropositive. In DNA form, the CDR3 reads TGCGCCAGCAGTGCGGAGGGGCATCAGCCCCAGCATTTT. It is translated as CASSAEGHQPQHF.